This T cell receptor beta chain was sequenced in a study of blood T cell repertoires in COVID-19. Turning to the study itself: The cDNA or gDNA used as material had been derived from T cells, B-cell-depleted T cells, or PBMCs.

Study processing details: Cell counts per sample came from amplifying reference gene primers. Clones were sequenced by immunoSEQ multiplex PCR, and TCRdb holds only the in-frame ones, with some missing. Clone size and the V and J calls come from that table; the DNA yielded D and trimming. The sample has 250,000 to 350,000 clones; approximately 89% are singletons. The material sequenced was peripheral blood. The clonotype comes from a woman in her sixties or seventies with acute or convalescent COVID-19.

The CDR3 loop reads CASSDKRSGTTYNEQFF. In DNA, the CDR3 is TGCGCCAGCAGCGACAAAAGAAGCGGAACCACCTACAATGAGCAGTTCTTC. The chain combines TRBV5-1 with TRBJ2-1; D may be TRBD2 (5 bases). V was cut by 4 bases and J by 2 bases, with 19 bases left in between. The CDR3 runs 17 residues. From germline, CDR1 is SGHRS and CDR2 YFSETQ.